This T cell receptor (beta chain) was retrieved from a study of cytomegalovirus exposure and HLA in healthy donors. The study, taken as a whole, reports: For TCR beta chains, V- and J-gene trimming was later linked to a missense DCLRE1C variant. An ancestry cluster, one associated with Asian ancestry, reportedly showed fewer N-insertions than the approximately 660-donor mean in a later analysis. Serostatus for CMV was the only available immune exposure information.

A multiplex PCR was run with 60 Vbeta primers and 13 Jbeta primers. Sequenced by immunoSEQ multiplex PCR; TCRdb stores in-frame clones only, minus some. The data show about 190,000 clones, with 80% to 85% seen just once and around 1.6% held by the top ten. About this clone: Antigen unknown.

Germline V lookup: CDR1 SGHRS, CDR2 YFSETQ. This CDR3 has 16 amino acids. J lost 7 bases, V lost 3 bases, and 7 bases had no gene match. Sequencing was carried out using PBMCs. This receptor was identified in a man aged 45-65 years in good health and CMV-seronegative. This sequence joins TRBV5-1 and TRBJ1-6, with 10 nucleotides matching TRBD1. CDR3 coding DNA: TGCGCCAGCAGCTCCGGGACAGGGGAGTGGAATTCACCCCTCCACTTT. Protein: CASSSGTGEWNSPLHF.